This TCR beta chain was profiled in a study of cytomegalovirus exposure and HLA in healthy donors (dated 2017 in TCRdb). As for the study more broadly: An earlier analysis of approximately 640 of the donors reported 276 Gb of sequence data and around 110 million unique TCR beta sequences from 150 million to 200 million T cells. An early release that covered about 640 HLA-typed donors contained approximately 300 gigabases of sequencing data and some 87 million unique TCR sequences. The genetic ancestry cluster associated with self-reported Caucasian donors included 81% of the approximately 400 genotyped donors. The aim of the study was to test whether cataloging public T cell receptors could identify signatures of past pathogen exposure. The study profiled the T cell repertoires of under 700 subjects by immunosequencing and related them to cytomegalovirus serostatus. Besides the first cohort of under 700 subjects, a separate validation cohort made up of over 100 different subjects was used. High-throughput TCR immunosequencing, statistical association of individual TCRs with disease status, and machine learning were combined to predict cytomegalovirus infection status. In a later analysis, previously published TCR beta repertoires from some 640 donors were re-analyzed and high-resolution HLA genotyping was added so that TCR occurrence patterns could be studied. In the later analysis, no new phenotypic data were used to find candidate immune exposures; instead, reliance was placed on TCR beta sequences and their occurrence across donors. In an earlier analysis of 587 of the donors, high-throughput TCR beta sequencing was used to judge whether each TCR beta V gene segment behaved as functional or pseudogenic. Donor age, sex, ethnicity and CMV serostatus were compiled alongside the repertoire data. In a later genetic analysis, genome-wide SNP genotypes for about three fifths of the roughly 670 donors were used, and that subset was treated as a discovery cohort. Every repertoire in the discovery cohort had been generated on one and the same sequencing platform. HLA typing covered class I and class II loci at four-digit resolution. Typing coverage varied by locus: about 620-630 donors for A, B, C, DRB1 and DQB1; roughly 510 for DQA1; about 570 for DPA1; around 450 for DPB1. Roughly 5 DR-DQ haplotypes were treated as single units for association and clustering because of strong linkage in the cohort. On average, roughly 250,000 unique TCR beta nucleotide sequences were sequenced per donor among 398 genotyped donors of the cohort, with roughly 18% of those sequences being non-productive. Overall study results and their limits: A further reported finding was that TCR beta sequences accurately predicted the HLA-A and HLA-B alleles for most subjects in the first cohort. In both the original and validation cohorts, the classifier was reported to diagnose cytomegalovirus status with high specificity and sensitivity. Across donors, most TCR sequences were observed very rarely, whereas some public TCRs were present in many individuals. Because the 87-base-pair reads could not distinguish some IMGT-functional V segments, including TRBV6-2 and TRBV6-3, those segments were excluded. Linkage disequilibrium might explain the correlated functional status among segregating V segments, but an unknown experimental factor could not be ruled out. Sequencing depth was assumed to be roughly uniform across donors in the presence/absence analyses, though that assumption may not hold. Most CMV-associated TCR beta chains appeared to be HLA-restricted in a later analysis, and the HLA associations seemed to be driven largely by CMV exposure. In a later analysis, HLA-associated TCR beta chains were found to be more clonally expanded and to have lower generation probabilities than equally common non-associated chains. In vitro tests confirmed that a few of the cytomegalovirus-associated TCR beta chains recognize cytomegalovirus antigens. A later analysis reported that several top co-occurrence clusters appeared linked to parvovirus B19, influenza, CMV and Epstein-Barr virus. Assigning TCR associations to individual alleles was difficult when HLA alleles, especially DR and DQ, strongly co-occurred. Immune exposure information for the cohort was limited to CMV serostatus. Compared with the approximately 670-donor mean, donors in an Asian-associated ancestry cluster had fewer N-insertions in productive TCRs, according to a later genetic analysis. The authors suggested that the approach could potentially be extended to other disease states and immunological phenotypes. In a later analysis, the rate of TCR association differed among HLA loci, with DRB1 alleles having the most associated TCRs and HLA-C alleles having the fewest. In the study, approximately 160 TCR beta chains were listed as associated with cytomegalovirus. A cluster of highly shared sequence variants was judged likely to represent a technical artifact of the sequencing pipeline. This cohort had only TCR beta chains sequenced, and the lack of alpha or paired-chain data limited which features could be detected. In a later analysis, 16,951 TCR beta sequences were associated with specific HLA alleles at a false discovery rate of 0.05. Broadly in line with IMGT annotations, most TCR beta V segments showed up in productive rearrangements about 90% or about 30% of the time in an earlier analysis of 450 to 600 of the donors. In a later genetic analysis, a missense DCLRE1C variant was associated with V-gene and J-gene trimming of TCR beta chains, and the association was replicated in an independent cohort. Because HLA typing was missing for some donors at each locus, association tests included only the typed subset. Some 15 rarely observed V segments, including chromosome 9 orphons, were excluded from the earlier analysis of several hundred of the donors because counts were too low.

V is shortened by 5 bases, J by 1 base, and the region joining them spans 5 bases. The CDR3 numbers 13 residues from cysteine through phenylalanine. Only the CDR3 portion is preserved as DNA: 39 bases, with reading frame beginning at the first base. In the germline V gene, CDR1 corresponds to MNHEY and CDR2 to SVGAGI. The library was made by the immunoSEQ multiplex PCR assay. A mixture of 60 forward primers for TCR Vbeta segments and 13 reverse primers for TCR Jbeta segments was used in the multiplex PCR. The CDR3 region of rearranged TCR beta genes was amplified from genomic DNA with a multiplex PCR assay. The amplified TCR beta libraries were sequenced on the Illumina HiSeq System as 87-base-pair reads. The study's own analysis went as follows. In a later analysis, 70 million to 95 million unique TCR beta chains were counted across the 500 to 850 repertoires, and about 9.9 million of these chains were shared by at least two donors. Raw reads were error-corrected and collapsed into unique sequences by a nearest-neighbor algorithm in which closely related sequences were merged to remove PCR and sequencing errors. V, D and J gene segments were assigned by aligning CDR3 sequences to IMGT reference sequences. Each retained sequence needed at least a six-nucleotide match to both a V gene segment and a J gene segment. A rearrangement was called productive if the CDR3 had no stop codons and remained in frame with V and J, and every other rearrangement was called non-productive. Following IMGT convention, CDR3 was defined as the stretch from the second conserved V-encoded cysteine to the conserved J-encoded phenylalanine. The earlier analysis of some 600 of the donors excluded sequences that lacked an unambiguous match to a single V gene segment. An earlier analysis of under 750 of the donors called V segments functional above 56.7% productive rearrangements and segregating when the between-donor standard deviation exceeded 5%. A statistical classification framework was built to diagnose cytomegalovirus status from the catalog of TCR beta chain sequences. In a later analysis, V and J genes were assigned by comparing TCR nucleotide sequences against IMGT/GENE-DB human TR gene sequences. In a later analysis, CDR3 sequences and most-parsimonious VDJ recombination scenarios were assigned using the TCRdist pipeline. In a later analysis, every TCR beta chain was defined by the combination of its CDR3 amino acid sequence and its V-gene family, and reads without a unique V-gene family were dropped. In a later analysis, 450 to 600 highly shared, low-generation-probability nucleotide sequences were removed to address suspected cross-contamination and a sequencing artifact. In a later analysis, a clonal expansion index for each public chain was calculated from normalized within-repertoire ranks of inferred template counts. In a later analysis, generation probabilities were computed with a VDJ recombination model fitted to out-of-frame rearrangements, and the resulting probabilities were checked against IGoR. A later analysis scored TCR-TCR, TCR-HLA and TCR-CMV co-occurrence with hypergeometric tests, applying a repertoire-size bias correction to TCR pairs. False discovery rates were estimated in a later analysis by permuting HLA or CMV assignments 20 times. A later analysis grouped co-occurring TCRs with DBSCAN, adding TCRdist sequence similarity when clustering within HLA-allele-positive subsets. Co-occurrence clustering excluded repertoires with fewer than 30,000 or more than 120,000 public chains, plus five with anomalous nucleotide sharing. Entries here come from immuneACCESS through TCRdb and include only in-frame sequences with V and J called. Some clones fail to appear in such tables; in the studies checked, an unresolved V gene covers under half of the shortfall, and the cause of the remainder is unknown. V and J calls and clone size follow that table, whereas D and trimming were derived from the DNA. Within this sample are about 130,000 clones, with about 9.1% of them counted one time only. Roughly 6.4% of the sample is held by the ten biggest clonotypes.

Turning to this clone: Its antigen is unknown. No much larger clonotype is one base removed from it; base qualities were not supplied.

In total, roughly 710 healthy bone marrow donors made up the cohort. Cohort members were all nominally healthy when sampled, although unrecorded immune exposures were likely present. The donor was CMV seropositive and was included in the group of some 290 seropositive cohort members. Every donor gave a peripheral blood sample, and the peripheral blood mononuclear cells from that sample were used for TCR beta sequencing. The Qiagen DNeasy Blood Extraction Kit was used to extract genomic DNA from the blood cell samples. Sequenced: PBMCs. This sequence originates from a woman between 35 and 50 years old in good health and CMV-seropositive. The rearrangement combines TRBV6-5 with TRBJ2-2, and the D gene may be TRBD2, 5 bases matching. The CDR3 is CASSRGNTGELFF. The nucleotides read TGTGCCAGCAGTCGGGGGAACACCGGGGAGCTGTTTTTT.